This TCR beta chain stems from a study of radiation and T cells in renal cell carcinoma. Study findings and constraints: Top tumor clonotypes rose in blood 2 weeks post-radiation, then contracted. No pretreatment tumor biopsies were available for baseline clonotypes.

Data came from immunoSEQ multiplex PCR; TCRdb stores just in-frame clones and leaves some out. The sample comprises around 140,000 clones, less than 90% of which are singletons, and about 4% rests with the top ten. Turning to this clone: Its antigen remains unidentified.

The time point: baseline pretreatment blood. Regarding treatment: 15 Gy SBRT to primary tumor, nephrectomy 4 weeks later. After SBRT, blood was collected at 2 and 4 weeks, plus baseline. Trimming stripped 0 bases from V and 4 bases from J, with 5 bases between. Germline V CDR1 and CDR2: SGHTA, FQGTGA. The CDR3 is made up of 13 amino acids. The source of this sequence is a woman aged 70-85 years with renal cell carcinoma. The sequenced sample was blood, obtained from a patient whose treatment included radiotherapy and nephrectomy. The chain carries TRBV7-3 and TRBJ2-3; D is uncertain. This CDR3 is CASSLTFADTQYF. The DNA of the CDR3 is TGTGCCAGCAGCTTAACGTTCGCAGATACGCAGTATTTT.